This T cell receptor (beta chain) came from a study of T cell responses to AZD1222 COVID-19 vaccine. Study-wide findings and caveats: Clonal diversity was possibly underestimated, and the donors were mostly white British, with more females. Reportedly, nearly half the spike-specific TCRs target unmutated variant regions. Spike-wide coverage was observed for vaccine-associated CD4 TCRs, with dominant responses at 160-218 and 743-854.

Per germline, CDR1 SGHTA and CDR2 FQGNSA. This CDR3 has 12 residues. V gave up 5 bases and J gave up 4 bases, with 8 bases separating them. Only in-frame clones appear in the TCRdb table, and some are missing; sequencing was by immunoSEQ multiplex PCR. The top ten hold roughly 4.4% of the sample, which has 160,000 or so clones, roughly nine tenths seen once. For this clone: Its antigen is still unknown.

This TCR was recovered from an adult in good health. The chain is built from TRBV7-2 and TRBJ1-2; D gene uncertain. Sample: peripheral blood, taken on day 0 of MenACWY control vaccination. The CDR3 loop reads CASSMATYGYTF. The CDR3 nucleotides read TGTGCCAGCAGCATGGCAACCTATGGCTACACCTTC.